This T cell receptor beta chain was captured in a study of T cell changes during pregnancy in multiple sclerosis. This table comes from immunoSEQ multiplex PCR, and its TCRdb copy is limited to in-frame clones, with some not included. The profile covers 79,000 or so clones, with roughly nine tenths appearing a single time and around 0.2% taken by the ten largest. Germline V gene sequence: CDR1 GTSNPN, CDR2 SVGIG (reference sequence). The CDR3 covers 15 residues. V shed 3 bases and J shed 4 bases, with 13 bases lying between them. The rearrangement joins TRBV30 to TRBJ2-6; D remains unclear. The input for sequencing was CD4+ T cells from peripheral blood mononuclear cells, taken before pregnancy. The receptor was isolated from a female donor with multiple sclerosis, enrolled in a pregnancy study. Here the CDR3 DNA reads TGTGCCTGGAGGCCTCGGTCTCCGGGGGCCAACGTCCTGACTTTC. Amino acids: CAWRPRSPGANVLTF.